These 24 T cell receptor beta chains share one sample of origin, sequenced in a study of regulatory T cells in long-lasting Graves disease (dated by TCRdb to the early 2020s). Receptor libraries were prepared by multiplex PCR. For sequencing, an Illumina HiSeq 4000 was employed. iRepertoire HTBI primers and Arm-PCR amplification of CDR3 regions were used to construct TCR beta libraries. The public reads were quality trimmed at Q25 with fastp and then assembled into clones with MiXCR by TCRdb, keeping productive beta chains. Every distinct CDR3 protein forms one entry, paired with its most common genes and DNA. The sample has roughly 400,000 distinct CDR3 sequences on record, about 21% of them singletons. The top ten clones comprise roughly an eighth of the sample. The sample's time point label is to be understood as: persistent/refractory GD, antithyroid drugs over 5 years with positive TRAb. RNA was extracted from PBMCs in TRIzol for both TCR sequencing and RNA sequencing.

This specimen was peripheral blood mononuclear cells (PBMCs), taken when the disease was refractory, from a patient treated with antithyroid drugs. These receptors originate from a female donor with Graves disease.

This clonotype has only a few counts. A much larger clone differs by one base, so this may be a read error. Written as DNA, the CDR3 is TGTGCCAGCAGCTTAACCGGGAAGGTCGGGGAGCTGTTTTTT. Translation: CASSLTGKVGELFF. The rearrangement links TRBV7-2 to TRBJ2-2; TRBD2 is a possible D gene (5 bases). The V end was cut by 2 bases, the J end by 7 bases, with 11 bases between. This CDR3 region has 14 residues. The V gene's germline CDR1 is SGHTA and CDR2 FQGNSA.

This clonotype has ten or more counts. The chain employs TRBV29-1 and TRBJ2-7, with TRBD1 identical over 7 bases. The CDR3 sequence is 11 residues long. CDR1 and CDR2 (germline): SQVTM, ANQGSEA. The junction had 3 bases not matched to a gene; V was cut back by 4 bases and J by 6 bases. CDR3 in DNA: TGCAGCGTTGTGAGGGACAGCGAGCAGTACTTC. It specifies CSVVRDSEQYF.

This clonotype showed up just a few times. The chain couples TRBV6-1 to TRBJ2-3, with D perhaps matching TRBD1 (5 bases). There are 13 residues in the CDR3. Germline lookup yields CDR1 MNHNS and CDR2 SASEGT. V lost 5 bases and J lost 6, with 12 bases in between. This CDR3 is CASSLRVGDTQYF. CDR3 DNA: TGTGCCAGCAGTCTCAGGGTCGGCGATACGCAGTATTTT.

In this sample, this clonotype turned up many times. The chain employs TRBV12-3 or TRBV12-4 and TRBJ2-2, with D unclear. Trimming left V 7 bases short and J 7 bases short, with 16 bases between. The CDR3 has 14 residues. CDR3 nucleotide sequence: TGTGCCAGCACCTCTACCGTGGGCCACGGGGAGCTGTTTTTT. This translates into CASTSTVGHGELFF.

V usage is TRBV18 and J usage is TRBJ1-2; D call uncertain. V was cut by 2 bases and J by 4 bases, with 17 bases left in between. The V gene's germline CDR1 is KGHSH and CDR2 LQKENI. This CDR3 has 16 residues. The CDR3 sequence is CASSPTSPRESYGYTF. The CDR3 coding sequence is TGTGCCAGCTCACCAACATCCCCCCGAGAAAGCTATGGCTACACCTTC.

The chain links TRBV14 to TRBJ2-5; D may be TRBD2 (5 bases). The germline gives CDR1 SGHDN, CDR2 FVKESK. The CDR3 contains 14 residues. V gave up 3 bases and J gave up 7 bases, with 15 bases separating them. CDR3 coding DNA: TGTGCCAGCAGCCAGACGGCCTCTGCGGGGACCCAGTACTTC. Encoded protein: CASSQTASAGTQYF.

The chain has TRBV28 and TRBJ2-7; possible D gene TRBD2, 5 bases. The V and J ends lost 3 bases and 2 bases respectively, with 14 bases between them. Per the germline V gene, CDR1 is MDHEN and CDR2 is SYDVKM. The CDR3 has 15 amino acids. The CDR3 region is CASSLMAKGAYEQYF. As DNA, the CDR3 is TGTGCCAGCAGTTTGATGGCAAAGGGAGCCTACGAGCAGTACTTC.

CDR3 coding DNA: TGTGCCAGCAGCTTAGATATACTAGCGGAACTCTCTGGGGCCAACGTCCTGACTTTC. It translates to CASSLDILAELSGANVLTF. This sequence joins TRBV7-4 and TRBJ2-6; TRBD2 matches at 8 bases. The trim removed 1 base at V and 0 bases at J, leaving 8 bases unmatched. The V gene's germline CDR1 is SGHVT and CDR2 SQSDAQ. The CDR3 length is 19 residues.

This clonotype appeared a few times. This chain links TRBV27 with TRBJ1-5; D is undetermined. CDR1 is MNHEY and CDR2 is SMNVEV in the germline V gene (reference sequence). V lost 3 bases and J 0 bases, leaving 21 bases between the germline ends. The CDR3 length is 19 residues. The CDR3 bases are TGTGCCAGCAGTTTTCCGGTTTATAAGCCAGAACATAGCAATCAGCCCCAGCATTTT. Protein product: CASSFPVYKPEHSNQPQHF.

This clonotype was recorded at least ten times. This chain uses TRBV7-8 with TRBJ2-5; possibly TRBD1 for D (5 bases). Germline values: CDR1 SGHVS, CDR2 FQNEAQ. With 4 bases removed from V and 2 bases from J, the gap between germline ends came to 11 bases. The CDR3 has 14 amino acids. CDR3 bases: TGTGCCAGCAGCTCTGGGGCCTTTCAAGAGACCCAGTACTTC. The encoded protein is CASSSGAFQETQYF.

This clonotype has a handful of counts. The V call is TRBV20-1, the J call TRBJ2-2, with D hard to call. The CDR3 extends over 13 amino acids. The V end was cut by 0 bases, the J end by 3 bases, with 5 bases between. The germline V gene has CDR1 DFQATT and CDR2 SNEGSKA (reference sequence). The CDR3 is CSARDPYTGELFF. CDR3 DNA sequence: TGCAGTGCTAGAGATCCATACACCGGGGAGCTGTTTTTT.

This clonotype was seen more than once but under ten times. The V and J genes are TRBV4-1 and TRBJ2-5; 8 bases map to TRBD1. CDR3 size: 16 residues. The germline V gene has CDR1 MGHRA and CDR2 YSYEKL. Unmatched junction bases numbered 4, after V lost 0 bases and J lost 1 base. The CDR3 region is CASSQDPGGLQETQYF. The CDR3 coding sequence is TGCGCCAGCAGCCAAGATCCAGGGGGCCTCCAAGAGACCCAGTACTTC.

The chain carries TRBV20-1 and TRBJ2-7; D is possibly TRBD1 (5 bases). Trimming removed 3 bases at V and 3 bases at J, with 12 bases between. CDR1 is DFQATT and CDR2 is SNEGSKA in the germline V gene (reference sequence). The CDR3 loop spans 13 amino acids. Here the CDR3 DNA reads TGCAGTGCTAGGGTGGAAGGGGACTACGAGCAGTACTTC. Translated: CSARVEGDYEQYF.

The genes are TRBV14 and TRBJ2-1; D not certain. Looked up from germline, CDR1 is SGHDN and CDR2 is FVKESK. Trimming took 0 bases from V and 6 from J, leaving 9 bases between them. The CDR3 loop spans 14 amino acids. CDR3 region: CASSQDRGSNEQFF. Written as DNA, the CDR3 is TGTGCCAGCAGCCAAGATCGAGGCTCCAATGAGCAGTTCTTC.

This clonotype showed up just a few times. The chain recombines TRBV20-1 with TRBJ2-5; D not resolved. Trimming cost V 5 bases and J 0 bases, with 10 bases left between them. The CDR3 length is 13 residues. From germline, CDR1 is DFQATT and CDR2 SNEGSKA (reference sequence). CDR3: CSALLRDQETQYF. In DNA form, the CDR3 reads TGCAGTGCTCTCCTACGGGACCAAGAGACCCAGTACTTC.

This chain uses TRBV2 with TRBJ1-3, with D maybe TRBD1 (6 bases). The CDR3 sequence is 14 residues long. Deletions cut 6 bases from V and 0 bases from J, with 9 bases between. The germline CDR1 and CDR2 sequences are SNHLY and FYNNEI. CDR3 sequence reads: CASRGGDSGNTIYF. The CDR3 DNA is TGTGCCAGCAGAGGGGGTGACTCTGGAAACACCATATATTTT.

The table lists this clonotype with a few counts. The V and J genes are TRBV11-1 and TRBJ2-1; no firm D call. From germline, CDR1 is SGHAT and CDR2 FQDESV (reference sequence). This CDR3 has 13 residues. V was cut by 1 base and J by 6 bases, with 7 bases left in between. The CDR3 region has the DNA TGTGCCAGCAGCTTAGTATATGGCAATGAGCAGTTCTTC. This codes for CASSLVYGNEQFF.

This clonotype has ten or more counts. V gene TRBV9 combines with J gene TRBJ2-2, with TRBD2 identical over 7 bases. Germline V gene sequence: CDR1 SGDLS, CDR2 YYNGEE. J was trimmed by 0 bases and V by 0 bases; bases with no gene match: 5. This CDR3 is 17 amino acids long. The CDR3 region has the DNA TGTGCCAGCAGCGTAGGGCGTACTAGCGCGAACACCGGGGAGCTGTTTTTT. Translation: CASSVGRTSANTGELFF. The variable domain in full, completed from reference TRBV9 and TRBJ2-2, reads DSGVTQTPKHLITATGQRVTLRCSPRSGDLSVYWYQQSLDQGLQFLIQYYNGEERAKGNILERFSAQQFPDLHSELNLSSLELGDSALYFCASSVGRTSANTGELFFGEGSRLTVL.

V and J are TRBV7-8 and TRBJ2-3; D gene ambiguous. The CDR3 sequence is 20 residues long. V was trimmed by 2 bases and J by 1 base, leaving 25 bases between them. Looked up from germline, CDR1 is SGHVS and CDR2 is FQNEAQ. The CDR3 reads CASSLSPILVLGLGTDTQYF. The CDR3 nucleotides read TGTGCCAGCAGCTTATCACCCATCTTAGTCTTAGGGTTGGGCACAGATACGCAGTATTTT.

Regarding this clonotype: At one of its ends the junction is not consistent with the germline gene, which may arise from a read error. V is TRBV12-3 or TRBV12-4 and J is TRBJ2-2; perhaps TRBD1 as D (6 bases). This CDR3 has 16 amino acids. This CDR3 reads CASSLGPGVGTGELVF. CDR3 bases: TGTGCCAGCAGTTTAGGACCAGGGGTGGGGACCGGGGAGCTGGTTTTT.

This clonotype showed up many times. The chain combines TRBV2 with TRBJ2-5, with 7 bases fitting TRBD1. The CDR3 spans 15 residues. V lost 2 bases to trimming and J lost 4 bases; unmatched junction nucleotides: 7. Per the germline V gene, CDR1 is SNHLY and CDR2 is FYNNEI. CDR3 residues: CASSESTGSTETQYF. For the CDR3, the DNA is TGTGCCAGCAGTGAATCGACAGGGAGTACAGAGACCCAGTACTTC.

This clonotype was recorded a few times. The rearrangement joins TRBV28 to TRBJ2-2; weak D call: TRBD1 (6 bases). The CDR3 totals 16 residues. V was clipped by 8 bases and J by 2 bases, with 18 bases between them. Germline-derived CDR1 and CDR2 are MDHEN and SYDVKM. This CDR3 reads CASRSPGTPNTGELFF. As DNA, the CDR3 is TGTGCCAGCCGTAGCCCCGGGACACCTAACACCGGGGAGCTGTTTTTT.

For this clonotype: At one of its ends the junction is not consistent with the germline gene, which may arise from a read error. The chain has TRBV11-2 and TRBJ2-5, with 9 bases matching TRBD2. The CDR3 contains 15 residues. Per germline, CDR1 SGHAT and CDR2 FQNNGV. In nucleotides, the CDR3 is TGCGCCAGCAGCCCTCTCCTAGCGGGAACAGAGACCCAGTACTTC. It specifies CASSPLLAGTETQYF.

This clonotype was counted at least ten times. The gene calls are TRBV6-1 and TRBJ2-5; D gene unclear. CDR3 size: 12 residues. Trimming stripped 6 bases from V and 0 bases from J, with 5 bases between. The germline V gene encodes CDR1 MNHNS and CDR2 SASEGT. In nucleotides, the CDR3 is TGTGCCAGCAGAAGGGACCAAGAGACCCAGTACTTC. This encodes CASRRDQETQYF.